Listed here are 17 T cell receptor beta chains from one sample, sequenced in a study of regulatory T cells in long-lasting Graves disease. The time point: newly diagnosed GD, antithyroid drugs for less than 3 months. Researchers made the TCR library from RNA that was extracted from PBMCs. Through Arm-PCR of CDR3 regions and iRepertoire HTBI primers, TCR beta libraries were built. In TCRdb, the multiplex PCR reads were re-called with MiXCR into one record per CDR3 protein. In the table there are about 210,000 distinct CDR3 sequences, around 19% of which are singletons. These same data were also listed under a study on T cells in Graves' hyperthyroidism and ophthalmopathy.

Material: peripheral blood mononuclear cells (PBMCs), obtained at new diagnosis, from a patient treated with antithyroid drugs. The receptors come from a woman in her twenties or thirties with Graves disease.

Ten or more counts support this clonotype. At one end the junction does not follow the germline gene, possibly because of a read error. This chain joins TRBV28 and TRBJ2-7, with a tentative D call TRBD1 (6 bases). The length of the CDR3 is 12 residues. CDR1 is MDHEN and CDR2 is SYDVKM in the germline V gene. DNA of the CDR3: TGTGCCAGCGGTTTAGGGGGTTACGAGCAGTACTTC. Translated: CASGLGGYEQYF. The whole variable domain, filled in from reference TRBV28 and TRBJ2-7, reads DVKVTQSSRYLVKRTGEKVFLECVQDMDHENMFWYRQDPGLGLRLIYFSYDVKMKEKGDIPEGYSVSREKKERFSLILESASTNQTSMYLCASGLGGYEQYFGPGTRLTVT.

This clonotype has at least ten counts. This chain uses TRBV19 with TRBJ1-2; TRBD1 agrees at 9 bases. CDR3 size: 14 residues. The germline V gene encodes CDR1 LNHDA and CDR2 SQIVND (reference sequence). J was trimmed by 2 bases and V by 9 bases; bases with no gene match: 7. CDR3 region: CASSGQGPNYGYTF. As DNA, the CDR3 is TGTGCCAGCTCGGGACAGGGCCCAAACTATGGCTACACCTTC.

The chain combines TRBV24-1 with TRBJ2-5, with 16 positions matching TRBD2. In germline, CDR1 is KGHDR, CDR2 SFDVKD. V shed 7 bases, J shed 5 bases, and the junction held 3 bases outside the gene matches. This CDR3 region has 15 residues. CDR3 nucleotide sequence: TGTGCCACCAGCGGGACTAGCGGGAGGGGGGAGACCCAGTACTTC. Encoded protein: CATSGTSGRGETQYF.

The V and J genes are TRBV29-1 and TRBJ2-3, with a possible D match to TRBD2 (5 bases). Germline loops: CDR1 SQVTM, CDR2 ANQGSEA. Trimming took 5 bases from V and 7 from J, leaving 19 bases between them. This CDR3 has 14 residues. CDR3 nucleotides: TGCAGCGTTCCCCCCCGGGGAGCCCAATATACGCAGTATTTT. Protein sequence: CSVPPRGAQYTQYF.

This chain links TRBV15 with TRBJ1-5, with D possibly matching TRBD1 (5 bases). CDR1 and CDR2 (germline): LNHNV, YYDKDF (reference sequence). The CDR3 runs to 14 residues. V gave up 2 bases and J gave up 9 bases, with 14 bases separating them. The CDR3 spells CATSRYQGSGPQHF. The CDR3 nucleotides read TGTGCCACCAGCAGATACCAGGGTTCGGGGCCCCAGCATTTT.

In this sample, this clonotype turned up a few times. The conserved closing phenylalanine or tryptophan is absent in this CDR3, likely reflecting a read error. It is unclear where the CDR3 begins or ends on the DNA, so no DNA is shown, and the CDR3 is as TCRdb lists it. The CDR3 loop reads CASSERAGQPRHV. This rearrangement joins TRBV28 to TRBJ1-5. Germline V lookup: CDR1 MDHEN, CDR2 SYDVKM. The CDR3 numbers 13 amino acids, ends counted.

J is TRBJ2-3 and V is TRBV9; 8 bases are shared with TRBD2. Germline V lookup: CDR1 SGDLS, CDR2 YYNGEE. Losses at the gene ends were 4 bases for V and 1 base for J; bases not matched to a gene: 5. The CDR3 length is 15 residues. CDR3 protein: CASSRTGRGTDTQYF. The CDR3 DNA reads as TGTGCCAGCAGCCGGACCGGGAGGGGCACAGATACGCAGTATTTT. Full variable domain (remainder filled in from reference TRBV9 and TRBJ2-3): DSGVTQTPKHLITATGQRVTLRCSPRSGDLSVYWYQQSLDQGLQFLIQYYNGEERAKGNILERFSAQQFPDLHSELNLSSLELGDSALYFCASSRTGRGTDTQYFGPGTRLTVL.

There are many counts of this clonotype. The chain links TRBV18 to TRBJ2-2; 7 nucleotides agree with TRBD2. V lost 3 bases to trimming and J lost 2 bases; unmatched junction nucleotides: 6. The germline V gene has CDR1 KGHSH and CDR2 LQKENI. This CDR3 is built from 16 residues. CDR3 loop: CASSPGLAANTGELFF. In DNA form, the CDR3 reads TGTGCCAGCTCACCCGGGCTAGCGGCCAACACCGGGGAGCTGTTTTTT.

This clonotype has at least ten counts. This sequence joins TRBV30 and TRBJ2-7; D remains ambiguous. Germline CDR1 is GTSNPN and CDR2 is SVGIG (reference sequence). There are 12 residues in the CDR3. Trimming removed 6 bases at V and 3 bases at J, with 12 bases between. The CDR3 loop is CACTPADYEQYF. CDR3 coding DNA: TGTGCCTGTACCCCGGCGGACTACGAGCAGTACTTC.

This clonotype was seen more than once but under ten times. This sequence joins TRBV19 and TRBJ2-1; no reliable D call. The CDR3 consists of 12 residues. Looked up from germline, CDR1 is LNHDA and CDR2 is SQIVND (reference sequence). V lost 5 bases and J lost 6, with 8 bases in between. The CDR3 DNA follows: TGTGCCAGTAGTCGGACCCTCAATGAGCAGTTCTTC. It yields the protein CASSRTLNEQFF.

On this clonotype: This may stem from a read error, because a much larger clone lies one nucleotide away. The chain joins TRBV20-1 to TRBJ2-1; TRBD2 matches at 13 bases. Germline loops: CDR1 DFQATT, CDR2 SNEGSKA (reference sequence). The CDR3 is made up of 15 amino acids. J gave up 6 bases and V 3 bases, and 5 bases lay outside the gene matches. For the CDR3, the DNA is TGCAGTGCTAGCCTCCGACTAGCGGGGGGCAATGAGCAGTTCTTC. Translation gives CSASLRLAGGNEQFF.

About this clonotype itself: A read error likely explains this, since a far larger clone differs by one base. The rearrangement links TRBV4-2 to TRBJ2-7, with TRBD2 identical over 7 bases. Germline CDR1 reads LGHNA; CDR2 reads YNFKEQ. J lost 0 bases, V lost 3 bases, and 2 bases had no gene match. This CDR3 has 14 residues. CDR3: CASSQGGSSYEQYF. CDR3 DNA sequence: TGTGCCAGCAGCCAGGGCGGGAGCTCCTACGAGCAGTACTTC.

This clonotype was detected only a few times. This chain uses TRBV10-3 with TRBJ1-3, with a possible D match to TRBD1 (5 bases). The V end lost 4 bases, the J end lost 0 bases, and 10 bases lay between the germline ends. CDR1 and CDR2 (germline): ENHRY, SYGVKD. The CDR3 contains 15 residues. The chain's CDR3 is CAISGGLVSGNTIYF. CDR3 DNA sequence: TGTGCCATCAGTGGGGGACTGGTCTCTGGAAACACCATATATTTT.

At least ten counts were recorded for this clonotype. This chain links TRBV12-3 or TRBV12-4 with TRBJ1-2; tentatively, D is TRBD1 (6 bases). The CDR3 runs to 14 residues. V gave up 1 base and J gave up 8 bases, with 14 bases separating them. Here the CDR3 reads CASSLGGAPKGYTF. CDR3 bases: TGTGCCAGCAGTTTAGGGGGGGCTCCTAAAGGCTACACCTTC.

This clonotype has at least ten counts. This chain joins TRBV11-2 and TRBJ1-1, with D hard to call. The CDR3 has 15 residues. Looked up from germline, CDR1 is SGHAT and CDR2 is FQNNGV. V was trimmed by 2 bases and J by 0 bases, leaving 10 bases between them. The CDR3 reads CASSLHRSLNTEAFF. Written as DNA, the CDR3 is TGTGCCAGCAGCTTACACAGATCTTTGAACACTGAAGCTTTCTTT.

V gene TRBV30 combines with J gene TRBJ1-2, with D possibly being TRBD1 (5 bases). The CDR3 is made up of 12 amino acids. The V and J ends lost 5 bases and 6 bases respectively, with 13 bases between them. The germline gives CDR1 GTSNPN, CDR2 SVGIG (reference sequence). The CDR3 spells CAWGGGADGYTF. For the CDR3, the DNA is TGTGCCTGGGGGGGAGGGGCGGATGGCTACACCTTC.

The table lists this clonotype with many counts. The V and J genes are TRBV27 and TRBJ1-6; D ambiguous. Trimming removed 4 bases at V and 7 bases at J, with 14 bases between. The CDR3 contains 15 residues. Germline CDR1 reads MNHEY; CDR2 reads SMNVEV (reference sequence). CDR3 nucleotides: TGTGCCAGCAGTTCCAGCAAGGTGCCAAATTCACCCCTCCACTTT. Translation: CASSSSKVPNSPLHF.